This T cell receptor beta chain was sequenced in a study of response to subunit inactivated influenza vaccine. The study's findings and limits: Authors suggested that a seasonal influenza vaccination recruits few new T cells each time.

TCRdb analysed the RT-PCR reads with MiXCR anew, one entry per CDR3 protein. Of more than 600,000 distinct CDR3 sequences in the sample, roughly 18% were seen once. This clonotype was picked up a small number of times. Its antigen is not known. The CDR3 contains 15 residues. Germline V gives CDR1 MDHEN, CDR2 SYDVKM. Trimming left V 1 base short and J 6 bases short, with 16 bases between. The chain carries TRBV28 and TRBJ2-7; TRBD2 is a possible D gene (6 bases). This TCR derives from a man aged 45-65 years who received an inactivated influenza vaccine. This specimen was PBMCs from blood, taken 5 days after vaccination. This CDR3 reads CASSLFMEGMGEQYF. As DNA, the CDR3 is TGTGCCAGCAGTTTATTCATGGAGGGGATGGGCGAGCAGTACTTC.